The 3 T cell receptor beta chains below all came from one sample that was sequenced in a study of shared clonotypes between healthy human individuals. Assay: immunoSEQ multiplex PCR; the TCRdb copy retains only in-frame clones and omits some. The sample yields 730,000 or so clones, 72% seen once. Material for sequencing was memory CD4+ T cells sorted from blood. Subset: CD45RA-negative fraction. All receptors derive from a woman in her thirties in good health.

In DNA, the CDR3 is TGTGCCAGCAGCCAACCCACTAGCGGGACCACCGGGGAGCTGTTTTTT. It is translated as CASSQPTSGTTGELFF. This sequence joins TRBV4-2 and TRBJ2-2; 10 bases fit TRBD2. Losses at the gene ends were 2 bases for V and 4 bases for J; bases not matched to a gene: 4. The CDR3 consists of 16 residues. CDR1 is LGHNA and CDR2 is YNFKEQ in the germline V gene.

This clone has just a few counts. This sequence joins TRBV28 and TRBJ1-1; tentatively, D is TRBD1 (6 bases). The germline CDR1 and CDR2 sequences are MDHEN and SYDVKM. V dropped 7 bases and J dropped 3 bases, with 18 bases sitting between them. This CDR3 is 15 amino acids long. The CDR3 region is CASTIGGERHTEAFF. Written as DNA, the CDR3 is TGTGCCAGCACCATAGGGGGGGAACGCCACACTGAAGCTTTCTTT. Full variable domain (missing parts from reference TRBV28 and TRBJ1-1): DVKVTQSSRYLVKRTGEKVFLECVQDMDHENMFWYRQDPGLGLRLIYFSYDVKMKEKGDIPEGYSVSREKKERFSLILESASTNQTSMYLCASTIGGERHTEAFFGQGTRLTVV.

In this sample, this clone turned up a few times. The chain carries TRBV27 and TRBJ2-1, with 8 bases matching TRBD2. The CDR3 contains 16 residues. V was clipped by 4 bases and J by 7 bases; unmatched bases: 12. Germline CDR1 is MNHEY and CDR2 is SMNVEV (reference sequence). In DNA, the CDR3 is TGTGCCAGCAGTTCCTCTGCGCCGGGAGGGCCAAATGAGCAGTTCTTC. This encodes CASSSSAPGGPNEQFF.